This T cell receptor (beta chain) was captured by sequencing in a study of blood T cell repertoires in COVID-19. The overall study: PBMCs, B-cell-depleted T cells, or T cells were the source of the cDNA or gDNA that made up the material.

CDR1 and CDR2 (germline): LGHDT, YNNKEL (reference sequence). The V gene lost 4 bases and the J gene lost 4 bases, with 24 bases spanning the gap. CDR3 size: 18 residues. TCRdb's table, derived via immunoSEQ multiplex PCR, lists solely in-frame clones and lacks some. The sample has about 29,000 clones, roughly 90% seen once. The chain combines TRBV3-1 (or the pseudogene TRBV3-2) with TRBJ2-3; possibly TRBD2 for D (5 bases). The sequenced sample consisted of peripheral blood. The TCR comes from a human donor in a cohort sampled during active COVID-19. The CDR3 DNA follows: TGTGCCAGCAGCCTACGGGGTAAACAGCAGCTAGGATCAGATACGCAGTATTTT. It is translated as CASSLRGKQQLGSDTQYF.